The 30 T cell receptor beta chains given below trace back to one sample, sequenced in a study of spatial heterogeneity in lung cancer. Their antigen targets remain unknown. TCRdb re-called the 5' RACE reads with MiXCR, one entry per CDR3 protein. The sample carries nearly 25,000 distinct CDR3 sequences, just under 9% recorded once. Whole-study results and caveats: In tumors, expanded intratumoral alpha and beta TCR counts tracked mutation counts.

The time point was: sample taken at primary tumor resection. The sequenced sample was lung tumor tissue, obtained at surgery. Every receptor here comes from a male donor with early-stage non-small cell lung cancer.

This clonotype occurred many times. This chain uses TRBV27 with TRBJ1-5, with D perhaps TRBD1 (6 bases). V shed 6 bases and J shed 3 bases, with 12 bases lying between them. This CDR3 is built from 14 residues. The germline V gene encodes CDR1 MNHEY and CDR2 SMNVEV (reference sequence). The CDR3 DNA reads as TGTGCCAGCAGAAAACAGGGTATCAATCAGCCCCAGCATTTT. Its translation: CASRKQGINQPQHF.

This clonotype has a count of ten or more. This chain joins TRBV20-1 and TRBJ1-5; D may be TRBD1 (6 bases). V was trimmed by 6 bases and J by 3 bases, leaving 12 bases between them. Germline V CDR1 and CDR2: DFQATT, SNEGSKA (reference sequence). CDR3 length: 13 amino acids. As DNA, the CDR3 is TGCAGTGCGAATGGACAGTTCAATCAGCCCCAGCATTTT. Encoded protein: CSANGQFNQPQHF.

This clonotype was detected ten times or more. The CDR3 coding sequence is TGCAGTGCTAGAGATGGACAGGGGGCTGCCTACGAGCAGTACTTC. It translates to CSARDGQGAAYEQYF. The chain joins TRBV20-1 to TRBJ2-7, with 11 bases that match TRBD1. CDR1 and CDR2 (germline): DFQATT, SNEGSKA (reference sequence). Trimming cost V 0 bases and J 2 bases; bases outside gene matches: 3. The CDR3 has 15 residues.

This clonotype showed up many times. The V call is TRBV10-3, the J call TRBJ1-5; 7 bases agree with TRBD1. J was trimmed by 7 bases and V by 3 bases; bases with no gene match: 15. The CDR3 runs 17 residues. Germline V gives CDR1 ENHRY, CDR2 SYGVKD. The CDR3 sequence: CAISDLGGGGQGQPQHF. The CDR3 DNA reads as TGTGCCATCAGTGATCTGGGTGGAGGGGGCCAGGGGCAGCCCCAGCATTTT.

There are many counts of this clonotype. V is TRBV11-2 and J is TRBJ2-5; D is uncertain. The CDR3 is 13 amino acids. From germline, CDR1 is SGHAT and CDR2 FQNNGV. V lost 1 base to trimming and J lost 0 bases, with 3 bases between them. The chain's CDR3 is CASSLADQETQYF. As DNA, the CDR3 is TGTGCCAGCAGCTTAGCGGACCAAGAGACCCAGTACTTC.

In the case of this clonotype: Possible read error: a much larger clone is one base away. The chain links TRBV7-8 to TRBJ2-5; 7 bases align to TRBD2. Per germline, CDR1 SGHVS and CDR2 FQNEAQ. The CDR3 spans 15 residues. V trimming: 1 base; J trimming: 2 bases; junction bases outside the gene matches: 4. In DNA, the CDR3 is TGTGCCAGCAGCTTAGTGGGGGGGTCACAAGAGACCCAGTACTTC. Protein: CASSLVGGSQETQYF.

Many counts were recorded for this clonotype. The V gene is TRBV12-3 or TRBV12-4, the J gene TRBJ1-1; no clear D gene. Trimming removed 4 bases from V and 0 bases from J, with 9 bases in between. The CDR3 runs 14 residues. CDR3 residues: CASSSPGMNTEAFF. CDR3 nucleotides: TGTGCCAGCAGTTCCCCGGGGATGAACACTGAAGCTTTCTTT.

This clonotype was seen many times. The genes are TRBV28 and TRBJ1-5, with D unclear. V shed 2 bases and J shed 5 bases, with 7 bases lying between them. Germline V gene sequence: CDR1 MDHEN, CDR2 SYDVKM. The CDR3 spans 13 residues. The CDR3 DNA is TGTGCCAGCAGTTTAAATCCGGATCAGCCCCAGCATTTT. It specifies CASSLNPDQPQHF.

This clonotype was detected only a few times. V and J are TRBV3-1 and TRBJ2-2; D is uncertain. CDR1 LGHDT and CDR2 YNNKEL come from the germline V gene (reference sequence). Trimming pared 3 bases from V and 0 bases from J, leaving 8 bases between. The CDR3 sequence is 15 residues long. The CDR3 DNA reads TGTGCCAGCAGCCATGGACCCGCGAACACCGGGGAGCTGTTTTTT. Translated, it gives CASSHGPANTGELFF.

This clonotype appeared many times. This chain joins TRBV12-3 or TRBV12-4 and TRBJ1-5, with TRBD1 matching over 9 bases. V dropped 5 bases and J dropped 3; count of bases not matched to a gene: 5. CDR3 length equals 15 residues. The CDR3 nucleotides read TGTGCCAGCAGTCCCGGGACAGGGTACAATCAGCCCCAGCATTTT. Protein: CASSPGTGYNQPQHF.

The table lists this clonotype with many counts. This chain links TRBV30 with TRBJ1-5, with 8 bases aligning to TRBD1. The V gene's germline CDR1 is GTSNPN and CDR2 SVGIG (reference sequence). With V trimmed by 2 bases and J by 7 bases, 4 bases remained unmatched. This CDR3 is 13 amino acids long. CDR3 loop: CAWSYTGGQPQHF. CDR3 nucleotides: TGTGCCTGGAGTTATACAGGGGGACAGCCCCAGCATTTT.

This clonotype is medium-sized within its sample. J is TRBJ2-1 and V is TRBV19; D not resolved. The CDR3 is made up of 15 amino acids. Germline V gene data show CDR1 as LNHDA and CDR2 as SQIVND (reference sequence). V lost 5 bases to trimming and J lost 0 bases, with 11 bases between them. Here the CDR3 DNA reads TGTGCCAGTAGTGCCCGCCAGAGCTCCTACAATGAGCAGTTCTTC. It is translated as CASSARQSSYNEQFF.

This clonotype was counted ten times or more. This chain links TRBV28 with TRBJ2-2, with TRBD2 matching 9 bases. CDR1 MDHEN and CDR2 SYDVKM come from the germline V gene. The CDR3 has 19 amino acids. J was trimmed by 5 bases and V by 6 bases; bases with no gene match: 19. In DNA, the CDR3 is TGTGCCAGCAGGGGTATTAAGCGGGAGGCATTACTTTCTACCGGGGAGCTGTTTTTT. Protein sequence: CASRGIKREALLSTGELFF.

Sample share makes this clonotype medium-sized. This chain connects TRBV29-1 to TRBJ2-7; no reliable D call. This CDR3 spans 12 amino acids. Trimming pared 6 bases from V and 2 bases from J, leaving 11 bases between. Germline V gene data show CDR1 as SQVTM and CDR2 as ANQGSEA. DNA for the CDR3: TGCAGCGTGGATATAGGTCCCTACGAGCAGTACTTC. It yields the protein CSVDIGPYEQYF.

This clonotype was recorded many times. Germline and junction disagree at one end, which may indicate a read error. This rearrangement joins TRBV27 to TRBJ1-3; 9 nucleotides line up with TRBD1. This CDR3 has 16 amino acids. In germline, CDR1 is MNHEY, CDR2 SMNVEV (reference sequence). The CDR3 nucleotides are TGTGCCAGCAGTCTATCCGGGACAGGGAAGGGAAACACCATATATTTT. This gives the protein CASSLSGTGKGNTIYF.

There are many counts of this clonotype. The V gene is TRBV7-8, the J gene TRBJ2-5, with D tentatively TRBD1 (6 bases). The CDR3 length is 14 residues. V was pared by 5 bases and J by 6 bases, with 16 bases between. The V gene's germline CDR1 is SGHVS and CDR2 FQNEAQ. The CDR3 nucleotides are TGTGCCAGCAGCCCTGACAGGCAGTCGCAGACCCAGTACTTC. It is translated as CASSPDRQSQTQYF.

This clonotype was observed many times. The chain uses TRBV7-8 and TRBJ1-5; no reliable D call. The CDR3 has 14 amino acids. The V and J ends lost 4 bases and 1 base respectively, with 8 bases between them. CDR1 and CDR2 (germline): SGHVS, FQNEAQ. CDR3 nucleotide sequence: TGTGCCAGCAGCTCCGTAGGGAGCAATCAGCCCCAGCATTTT. Translation gives CASSSVGSNQPQHF.

This clonotype counts as medium-sized. The V and J genes are TRBV28 and TRBJ2-7; tentatively, D is TRBD2 (7 bases). Trimming pared 8 bases from V and 6 bases from J, leaving 17 bases between. The germline gives CDR1 MDHEN, CDR2 SYDVKM. This CDR3 has 13 residues. The chain's CDR3 is CASRGAGITEQYF. The CDR3 DNA reads TGTGCCAGCCGGGGGGCGGGTATCACCGAGCAGTACTTC.

Only a few counts were recorded for this clonotype. V usage is TRBV7-2 and J usage is TRBJ2-3; a weak D match, TRBD1 (5 bases). Per germline, CDR1 SGHTA and CDR2 FQGNSA. The CDR3 has 16 amino acids. V was clipped by 5 bases and J by 4 bases, with 19 bases between them. The CDR3 reads CASSPWGPGQADTQYF. The CDR3 DNA reads as TGTGCCAGCAGCCCATGGGGCCCCGGCCAGGCAGATACGCAGTATTTT.

This clonotype was seen repeatedly, ten times or more. The J gene is TRBJ2-6, the V gene TRBV6-1; D gene unclear. Trimming left V 2 bases short and J 0 bases short, with 11 bases between. The length of the CDR3 is 17 residues. Per germline, CDR1 MNHNS and CDR2 SASEGT. CDR3 bases: TGTGCCAGCAGTGAAAGGGTACAGAGCTCTGGGGCCAACGTCCTGACTTTC. Its translation: CASSERVQSSGANVLTF.

The sample holds a few counts of this clonotype. The chain carries TRBV11-2 and TRBJ2-1; D gene ambiguous. Germline V gene lookup returns CDR1 SGHAT and CDR2 FQNNGV. V dropped 5 bases and J dropped 0 bases, with 8 bases sitting between them. CDR3 length: 14 residues. CDR3 nucleotide sequence: TGTGCCAGCAGCCTTGTGAGCTCCTACAATGAGCAGTTCTTC. It specifies CASSLVSSYNEQFF.

In this sample, this clonotype turned up a few times. The chain links TRBV7-2 to TRBJ1-5, with no clear D. Germline V lookup: CDR1 SGHTA, CDR2 FQGNSA. The V gene lost 3 bases and the J gene lost 7 bases, with 13 bases spanning the gap. There are 14 residues in the CDR3. CDR3 in DNA: TGTGCCAGCAGCTTGGTAGGGCGGGGACAGCCCCAGCATTTT. Its protein product is CASSLVGRGQPQHF.

By its share, this clonotype is medium-sized. This chain links TRBV28 with TRBJ1-5; D unclear. V was trimmed by 6 bases and J by 2 bases, leaving 11 bases between them. The germline CDR1 and CDR2 sequences are MDHEN and SYDVKM. The CDR3 length is 14 residues. This chain's CDR3 is CASRPPGGNQPQHF. The CDR3 region has the DNA TGTGCCAGCAGACCTCCTGGGGGCAATCAGCCCCAGCATTTT.

This clonotype was recorded many times. The chain is built from TRBV27 and TRBJ2-1; D uncertain. CDR3 length equals 14 residues. In germline, CDR1 is MNHEY, CDR2 SMNVEV (reference sequence). V lost 2 bases to trimming and J lost 6 bases, with 11 bases between them. The CDR3 sequence is CASSLNRLLNEQFF. The DNA of the CDR3 is TGTGCCAGCAGTTTAAATCGGCTACTCAATGAGCAGTTCTTC.

The rearrangement joins TRBV7-2 to TRBJ1-2; 8 bases match TRBD1. CDR1 and CDR2 from the germline V gene are SGHTA and FQGNSA. There are 13 residues in the CDR3. The trim removed 4 bases at V and 4 bases at J, leaving 2 bases unmatched. The CDR3 bases are TGTGCCAGCAGCTCAGGGGGCCCCTATGGCTACACCTTC. Amino acids: CASSSGGPYGYTF.

This clonotype is deemed medium-sized. The chain recombines TRBV28 with TRBJ2-7; D not certain. With 6 bases removed from V and 6 bases from J, the gap between germline ends came to 12 bases. Germline CDR1 reads MDHEN; CDR2 reads SYDVKM. The CDR3 runs 12 residues. In DNA form, the CDR3 reads TGTGCCAGCAGCCCCGTTTGGAGCGAGCAGTACTTC. Translation: CASSPVWSEQYF.

V and J are TRBV7-2 and TRBJ2-5, with D perhaps TRBD1 or TRBD2 (5 bases each). The CDR3 extends over 15 amino acids. V lost 5 bases and J lost 1, with 14 bases in between. Germline V CDR1 and CDR2: SGHTA, FQGNSA. CDR3 protein: CASSRREGRQETQYF. DNA for the CDR3: TGTGCCAGCAGCCGCCGTGAGGGGCGCCAAGAGACCCAGTACTTC.

V is TRBV12-3 or TRBV12-4 and J is TRBJ2-7, with D perhaps matching TRBD1 (5 bases). Trimming removed 3 bases at V and 3 bases at J, with 6 bases between. The CDR3 loop spans 12 amino acids. For the CDR3, the DNA is TGTGCCAGCAGTTTGGGGCGCTACGAGCAGTACTTC. It encodes CASSLGRYEQYF.

This chain connects TRBV4-3 to TRBJ2-1, with TRBD2 matching 9 bases. The CDR3 extends over 17 amino acids. V lost 3 bases and J lost 4; bases outside the gene matches: 10. Germline V gene sequence: CDR1 LGHNA, CDR2 YSLEER. The CDR3 spells CASSQNPGLAGYNEQFF. The CDR3, as DNA: TGCGCCAGCAGCCAGAACCCGGGACTAGCAGGATACAATGAGCAGTTCTTC.

The chain couples TRBV12-3 or TRBV12-4 to TRBJ2-1; 7 nucleotides align to TRBD2. V was pared by 7 bases and J by 4 bases, with 10 bases of the junction left unmatched. This CDR3 comprises 15 residues. CDR3: CASNLGGLLYNEQFF. CDR3 in DNA: TGTGCCAGCAATCTCGGGGGACTACTTTACAATGAGCAGTTCTTC.